The clone carrying this T cell receptor beta chain turned up a few times. Its antigen is still unknown. This entry comes from a study of CD8 T cells in ankylosing spondylitis. TCRdb analysed the 5' RACE reads with MiXCR anew, one entry per CDR3 protein. The sample shows about 440,000 distinct CDR3 sequences, roughly 17% of them seen only once. General study points: Blood of patients with ankylosing spondylitis appeared to be characterized by a TCR beta motif of about 8 highly homologous variants. Some of the motif variants had earlier been found in reactive arthritis patients' fluid and blood.

The CDR3 is 17 residues long. The V gene's germline CDR1 is SGHTS and CDR2 YDEGEE. The V end was cut by 1 base, the J end by 2 bases, with 17 bases between. The chain employs TRBV5-8 and TRBJ2-3; D remains ambiguous. The specimen was blood, either unsorted or a sorted T cell fraction (not recorded which). The sequence derives from a male donor with ankylosing spondylitis. This CDR3 is CASSLRLVRYPTDTQYF. The CDR3 DNA is TGTGCCAGCAGCTTGAGGTTGGTCCGCTATCCCACAGATACGCAGTATTTT. Using reference TRBV5-8 and TRBJ2-3 for the parts outside the CDR3, the full variable domain is EAGVTQSPTHLIKTRGQQATLRCSPISGHTSVYWYQQALGLGLQFLLWYDEGEERNRGNFPPRFSGRQFPNYSSELNVNALELEDSALYLCASSLRLVRYPTDTQYFGPGTRLTVL.